One T cell receptor (beta chain) is described in this entry. Its cognate antigen has yet to be identified. One base away there is no much larger clone; base qualities are not given. This specimen belongs to a study of blood T cell repertoires in COVID-19 (dated by TCRdb to 2018 to 2020). At the level of the whole study: Samples covering the acute and convalescent phases of COVID-19 were provided by collaborators in the United States, Italy and Spain. The prospective study material was composed of cDNA or gDNA derived from T cells, B-cell-depleted T cells, or PBMCs. Where available, HLA class I and class II types were taken from metadata supplied by the sample provider and were not determined by assay-based typing. Nearly every sample came with metadata listing a de-identified subject ID, COVID-19 status, age in years and sex. The samples were drawn from two sources: the first 160 participants of the ongoing ImmuneRACE study, and 1,200 or so subjects contributed by 6 global collaborators. The repertoires were released in a freely available public database intended as a resource for research on the immune response to SARS-CoV-2. Subjects who had been exposed to COVID-19, were actively infected with it, or had recovered from it provided the deeply sampled blood TCRbeta repertoires that made up the dataset. Results and caveats for the whole study, not just this receptor: The quantity of clinical and demographic metadata differed by source and by participant and was supplied without curation.

The CDR1 and CDR2 encoded by the germline V gene are SGHRS and YFSETQ. The CDR3 has 15 amino acids, counting the end cysteine and phenylalanine. Only the CDR3 DNA stays, 45 bases, in frame from base 1. Trimming takes 3 bases from V and 1 base from J, and the germline ends sit 10 bases apart. Participants in the prospective study were aged about 18 to 90 years, lived in some 24 United States geographic areas, and enrolled through a virtual design. In the prospective study, cohorts were assigned on the basis of participant-reported clinical history obtained from a screening survey and a study questionnaire. A participant counted as exposed if, within 2 weeks of entering the study, that participant had been in contact with someone who had a PCR-confirmed or clinician-diagnosed COVID-19 case. In the prospective study, whole blood, serum and a nasopharyngeal or oropharyngeal swab were collected from each participant by mobile phlebotomists. Over an approximately 2-month period, participants in the prospective study had the option of providing additional blood draws and questionnaires. Before DNA extraction, blood samples from the prospective study were shipped at room temperature or frozen.

TCRbeta CDR3 regions were amplified from genomic DNA using the immunoSEQ Assay, a bias-controlled multiplex PCR. The original pipeline was this. The number of nucleated cells in each sample was estimated by amplification of reference gene primers within the assay. Sequence reads were collapsed and filtered to measure the absolute abundance of every unique TCRbeta CDR3 rearrangement. For each sample, productive Simpson clonality was calculated by taking the square root of Simpson's diversity index across productive rearrangements. TCRdb took this table from immuneACCESS and kept in-frame rearrangements with V and J called. Such tables lack part of the clones; where checked against another copy, unresolved V genes explain under half of the gap, and the rest is unexplained. V and J calls and clone size are given by that table; D and trimming were obtained from the DNA. This sample holds more than 350,000 clones; around nine tenths were observed only once. Of the sample, less than 1.5% is held by the ten largest clones.

This receptor was obtained from a woman younger than 35 who had been exposed to COVID-19. Material for sequencing was PBMCs or T cells enriched from blood (not recorded which). Recombination linked TRBV5-1 to TRBJ2-2; a tentative D match to TRBD2 spans 6 bases. The DNA reads as follows: TGCGCCAGCAGCTACAGAGCGGGGAACACCGGGGAGCTGTTTTTT. Its protein reads: CASSYRAGNTGELFF.